This is a list of T cell receptor beta chains from one sample in a study of T cell changes during pregnancy in multiple sclerosis. Assay used: immunoSEQ multiplex PCR; TCRdb lists only in-frame clones, some missing. Counted here are roughly 49,000 clones, roughly 93% occurring once; the ten biggest clones make up roughly 4.3%. This specimen consisted of CD8+ T cells from peripheral blood mononuclear cells, obtained after pregnancy. The receptors shown here come from a female donor with multiple sclerosis, enrolled in a pregnancy study. CDR3s include the opening cysteine and the closing phenylalanine or tryptophan. Each record gives: J gene, D gene, clone size, V gene, CDR3 length, CDR3 DNA, CDR3 protein. D genes are given only for firm matches. The size entry is marked missing in some rows and otherwise reads once, few, many or a size class.

TRBJ2-1,-,-,TRBV15,16,TGTGCCACCAGCAGAGAAGAGGGGGGGGTAACAAATGAGCAGTTCTTC,CATSREEGGVTNEQFF
TRBJ1-4,TRBD1,few,TRBV7-9,14,TGTGCCAGCAGCCGGGACAGGGGATTCTCGGGACTGTTTTTT,CASSRDRGFSGLFF
TRBJ2-1,-,-,TRBV9,12,TGTGCCAGCGGGGCTTCCTACAATGAGCAGTTCTTC,CASGASYNEQFF
TRBJ2-4,-,-,TRBV5-4,13,TGTGCCAGCAGCTTGCCAGAAAAAAACATTCAGTACTTC,CASSLPEKNIQYF
TRBJ1-1,-,-,TRBV28,14,TGTGCCAGCAGTCGAAGGACTCTGAACACTGAAGCTTTCTTT,CASSRRTLNTEAFF
TRBJ2-1,TRBD2,-,TRBV18,19,TGTGCCAGCTCACCAAGCGTCATAGCGGGGGGGCGGACCTACAATGAGCAGTTCTTC,CASSPSVIAGGRTYNEQFF
TRBJ2-3,TRBD2,-,TRBV7-6,16,TGTGCCAGCAGCCGACTAGCGGGTACTAGCACAGATACGCAGTATTTT,CASSRLAGTSTDTQYF
TRBJ2-7,TRBD2,-,TRBV9,15,TGTGCCAGTTCTCCTAGCGGGGGGCCCTCCTACGAGCAGTACTTC,CASSPSGGPSYEQYF
TRBJ2-7,TRBD2,-,TRBV15,16,TGTGCCACCAGCAGCGGACCGGGACTAGAGTCCTACGAGCAGTACTTC,CATSSGPGLESYEQYF
TRBJ2-1,TRBD2,-,TRBV19,14,TGTGCCAGTAATGGAAGGCTAGCGGACAATGAGCAGTTCTTC,CASNGRLADNEQFF
TRBJ2-1,TRBD2,-,TRBV10-3,16,TGTGCCATCTCTCTAGGTCTAGCGGGAGAAGAGGGTGAGCAGTTCTTC,CAISLGLAGEEGEQFF
TRBJ2-2,-,-,TRBV9,16,TGTGCCAGCAGCGTAGAGGTAGCGGCGGGCACCGGGGAGCTGTTTTTT,CASSVEVAAGTGELFF
TRBJ1-3,-,-,TRBV29-1,16,TGCAGCGCCGAGGCAGGGCTCGAAAGCTCTGGAAACACCATATATTTT,CSAEAGLESSGNTIYF
TRBJ1-5,TRBD1,-,TRBV7-8,15,TGTGCCAGCAGCGAGACCGGGACAGGGGGACAGCCCCAGCATTTT,CASSETGTGGQPQHF
TRBJ1-2,-,-,TRBV6-1,13,TGTGCCAGCAGTGTAGACAAGTACTATGGCTACACCTTC,CASSVDKYYGYTF
TRBJ1-1,-,once,TRBV19,15,TGTGCCAGTAGTATAGGAGGGCTCGCCAACACTGAAGCTTTCTTT,CASSIGGLANTEAFF
TRBJ1-4,TRBD1,-,TRBV28,16,TGTGCCAGCAGTCCCCCAACAGGGGGAGCTAATGAAAAACTGTTTTTT,CASSPPTGGANEKLFF
TRBJ2-1,-,-,TRBV27,11,TGTGCCAGCAGTCATTACAATGAGCAGTTCTTC,CASSHYNEQFF
TRBJ1-1,-,once,TRBV2,13,TGTGCCAGCAGTTCCCCCGGACAAAATGAAGCTTTCTTT,CASSSPGQNEAFF
TRBJ1-5,-,-,TRBV6-1,14,TGTGCCAGCAGTGAACAGGGAAGCAATCAGCCCCAGCATTTT,CASSEQGSNQPQHF
TRBJ1-1,TRBD1,-,TRBV4-1,15,TGCGCCAGCAGCCAAGGACAGGGGGCGAACACTGAAGCTTTCTTT,CASSQGQGANTEAFF
TRBJ1-5,TRBD1,-,TRBV5-5,16,TGTGCCAGCAGCCCTATGGACAGGGGGCGCAATCAGCCCCAGCATTTT,CASSPMDRGRNQPQHF
TRBJ2-1,-,-,TRBV4-1,12,TGCGCCAGCGGGACTCCCTCCAATGAGCAGTTCTTC,CASGTPSNEQFF
TRBJ1-2,-,-,TRBV7-9,17,TGTGCCAGCAGCTTGGTGACCTATGACAGGCGATTCTATGGCTACACCTTC,CASSLVTYDRRFYGYTF
TRBJ2-7,TRBD1,-,TRBV15,15,TGTGCCACCAGCACCCGGACAGGGGGCTCCTACGAGCAGTACTTC,CATSTRTGGSYEQYF
TRBJ2-7,-,-,TRBV2,11,TGTGCCAGCTTTACGGCCTACGAGCAGTACTTC,CASFTAYEQYF
TRBJ2-1,TRBD2,-,TRBV7-9,14,TGTGCCAGCATCACCCCCGGGACTAGCGCTGAGCAGTTCTTC,CASITPGTSAEQFF
TRBJ2-7,TRBD1,-,TRBV4-1,14,TGCGCCAGCAGATCGACAGGGGGTTCCTACGAGCAGTACTTC,CASRSTGGSYEQYF
TRBJ2-7,TRBD2,-,TRBV27,19,TGTGCCAGCAGTCCGGGTGGTAGCGGGAGAGGGGGTTTGATCTACGAGCAGTACTTC,CASSPGGSGRGGLIYEQYF
TRBJ2-3,TRBD1,-,TRBV7-8,15,TGTGCCAGCAGCACAGGACAGGCCAGCACAGATACGCAGTATTTT,CASSTGQASTDTQYF
TRBJ2-1,TRBD2,-,TRBV4-2,16,TGTGCCAGCAGCCAAGAAGGCGGGGGGGCTCATAATGAGCAGTTCTTC,CASSQEGGGAHNEQFF
TRBJ2-5,-,-,TRBV4-2,15,TGTGCCAGCAGCCAAGATCCAACCGCTCAGGAGACCCAGTACTTC,CASSQDPTAQETQYF
TRBJ1-3,-,-,TRBV5-5,15,TGTGCCAGCAGCTTGCAGGGGATAACTGGAAACACCATATATTTT,CASSLQGITGNTIYF